These 25 T cell receptor beta chains were sequenced from one sample in a study of blood T cell repertoires in COVID-19. Method: immunoSEQ multiplex PCR; TCRdb's copy keeps in-frame clones and lacks some. This table has approximately 140,000 clones, over 75% appearing once. The sample taken for sequencing was peripheral blood. The receptor set was obtained from a man between 18 and 35 years old with COVID-19, enrolled during active disease.

This clone was observed a single time. This chain links TRBV4-1 with TRBJ2-7; tentatively, D is TRBD2 (5 bases). Germline V gives CDR1 MGHRA, CDR2 YSYEKL. The CDR3 covers 15 residues. Trimming cost V 4 bases and J 3 bases, with 16 bases left between them. Written as DNA, the CDR3 is TGCGCCAGCAGCCCTCGGGTGGGAGTCAGCTACGAGCAGTACTTC. Its translation: CASSPRVGVSYEQYF.

This clone has only one observation. The chain links TRBV5-1 to TRBJ2-1, with TRBD2 matching 13 bases. The CDR3 contains 15 residues. CDR1 and CDR2 (germline): SGHRS, YFSETQ. V was pared by 5 bases and J by 8 bases, with 7 bases of the junction left unmatched. The CDR3 reads CASSYGLAGDYEQFF. The CDR3 DNA reads as TGCGCCAGCAGTTACGGACTAGCGGGAGACTATGAGCAGTTCTTC.

The J gene is TRBJ2-7, the V gene TRBV6-2 or TRBV6-3; 7 nucleotides align to TRBD1. This CDR3 contains 17 residues. CDR1 and CDR2 from the germline V gene are MNHEY and SVGEGT. V lost 4 bases and J lost 1; bases outside the gene matches: 13. As DNA, the CDR3 is TGTGCCAGCAGTTTGATCCGGGACAGCGTTCTATCCTACGAGCAGTACTTC. Amino acids: CASSLIRDSVLSYEQYF.

The V and J genes are TRBV11-2 and TRBJ2-3; 8 nucleotides agree with TRBD2. The germline V gene encodes CDR1 SGHAT and CDR2 FQNNGV. CDR3 length equals 14 residues. The V and J ends lost 4 bases and 3 bases, in that order; junction bases with no gene match: 3. CDR3 DNA sequence: TGTGCCAGCAGCTCGTTAGCGGGGACAGATACGCAGTATTTT. Its translation is CASSSLAGTDTQYF.

The chain is built from TRBV19 and TRBJ2-4; maybe TRBD1 (5 bases). The CDR3 totals 13 residues. Trimming removed 5 bases at V and 8 bases at J, with 13 bases between. CDR1 is LNHDA, CDR2 SQIVND, per germline (reference sequence). The CDR3 sequence is CASSYDRRDIQYF. For the CDR3, the DNA is TGTGCCAGTAGTTACGACAGAAGAGACATTCAGTACTTC.

The chain has TRBV10-3 and TRBJ2-7; 13 positions agree with TRBD2. From germline, CDR1 is ENHRY and CDR2 SYGVKD. Trimming cost V 2 bases and J 2 bases; bases outside gene matches: 0. The CDR3 has 15 residues. CDR3 sequence reads: CAISEGLAGAYEQYF. CDR3 sequence (DNA): TGTGCCATCAGTGAGGGACTAGCGGGGGCCTACGAGCAGTACTTC.

The chain combines TRBV2 with TRBJ2-7; tentative D call: TRBD2 (6 bases). Looked up from germline, CDR1 is SNHLY and CDR2 is FYNNEI. V gave up 6 bases and J gave up 2 bases, with 17 bases separating them. The CDR3 length is 15 residues. CDR3 residues: CASRSRGSRTYEQYF. DNA of the CDR3: TGTGCCAGCAGGTCCCGGGGGTCCAGAACCTACGAGCAGTACTTC. The full variable domain, rest sourced from reference TRBV2 and TRBJ2-7, is EPEVTQTPSHQVTQMGQEVILRCVPISNHLYFYWYRQILGQKVEFLVSFYNNEISEKSEIFDDQFSVERPDGSNFTLKIRSTKLEDSAMYFCASRSRGSRTYEQYFGPGTRLTVT.

V is TRBV5-1 and J is TRBJ1-1; D gene unclear. The CDR3 is 13 residues long. V was cut by 1 base and J by 0 bases, with 4 bases left in between. The germline gives CDR1 SGHRS, CDR2 YFSETQ. This chain's CDR3 is CASSLSMNTEAFF. In nucleotides, the CDR3 is TGCGCCAGCAGCTTGTCAATGAACACTGAAGCTTTCTTT.

This clone showed up just a few times. The chain links TRBV6-4 to TRBJ2-1; the match to TRBD2 covers 7 bases. Germline lookup yields CDR1 MRHNA and CDR2 SNTAGT. The CDR3 loop spans 17 amino acids. Trimming removed 2 bases from V and 0 bases from J; junction bases left unmatched: 7. The CDR3 DNA is TGTGCCAGCAGTGACGCTCTAGCGGAAAGCTCCTACAATGAGCAGTTCTTC. Translated: CASSDALAESSYNEQFF.

The chain joins TRBV19 to TRBJ2-7, with D maybe TRBD1 (6 bases). V lost 4 bases and J lost 2, with 15 bases in between. The CDR3 totals 15 residues. The V gene's germline CDR1 is LNHDA and CDR2 SQIVND (reference sequence). CDR3 nucleotides: TGTGCCAGTAGTACCCACCGGACAGACACCTACGAGCAGTACTTC. Translating it yields CASSTHRTDTYEQYF.

This sequence joins TRBV15 and TRBJ2-2; 9 bases align to TRBD1. V was pared by 0 bases and J by 7 bases, with 12 bases of the junction left unmatched. CDR1 LNHNV and CDR2 YYDKDF come from the germline V gene (reference sequence). The CDR3 sequence is 18 residues long. CDR3 protein: CATSRDTYGTGFGGELFF. The CDR3 nucleotides read TGTGCCACCAGCAGAGATACATACGGGACAGGGTTCGGCGGGGAGCTGTTTTTT.

The rearrangement links TRBV4-3 to TRBJ1-1, with 7 bases identical to TRBD1. The trim removed 8 bases at V and 4 bases at J, leaving 10 bases unmatched. CDR3 length equals 14 residues. CDR1 is LGHNA and CDR2 is YSLEER in the germline V gene. CDR3 nucleotides: TGCGCCAGCTGCCTATATCGACAGGGCACTGAAGCTTTCTTT. Protein: CASCLYRQGTEAFF.

The rearrangement joins TRBV28 to TRBJ1-5; D is ambiguous. V lost 3 bases and J 3 bases, leaving 9 bases between the germline ends. CDR3 size: 14 residues. CDR1 is MDHEN, CDR2 SYDVKM, per germline. Here the CDR3 DNA reads TGTGCCAGCAGTTTGAGACTGACCAATCAGCCCCAGCATTTT. Residues: CASSLRLTNQPQHF.

The V call is TRBV24-1, the J call TRBJ2-1; 9 nucleotides agree with TRBD2. With 3 bases clipped from V and 0 bases from J, the junction kept 2 bases outside the gene matches. CDR1 and CDR2 from the germline V gene are KGHDR and SFDVKD. The CDR3 contains 16 residues. CDR3 residues: CATSDISGSSYNEQFF. The CDR3 nucleotides read TGTGCCACCAGTGATATTAGCGGGAGCTCCTACAATGAGCAGTTCTTC.

This sequence joins TRBV6-2 or TRBV6-3 and TRBJ2-1; D remains ambiguous. Trimming took 5 bases from V and 7 from J, leaving 12 bases between them. Germline V gene data show CDR1 as MNHEY and CDR2 as SVGEGT. The CDR3 sequence is 13 residues long. CDR3 residues: CASSPGTGNEQFF. As DNA, the CDR3 is TGTGCCAGCAGTCCCGGAACCGGGAATGAGCAGTTCTTC.

Only a few counts were recorded for this clone. The genes are TRBV11-2 and TRBJ1-3; 8 bases are a match to TRBD1. The V segment lost 2 bases and the J segment 6 bases; nucleotides outside the gene matches: 6. Germline CDR1 and CDR2: SGHAT and FQNNGV. This CDR3 is built from 15 residues. CDR3 DNA sequence: TGTGCCAGCAGCTTACGGACAGGGTTTGTAAACACCATATATTTT. It specifies CASSLRTGFVNTIYF.

The chain is built from TRBV7-2 and TRBJ1-1; D is uncertain. Deletions cut 2 bases from V and 1 base from J, with 5 bases between. The CDR3 has 13 amino acids. The germline V gene has CDR1 SGHTA and CDR2 FQGNSA. The CDR3 coding sequence is TGTGCCAGCAGCTTACAGTGGAACACTGAAGCTTTCTTT. This translates into CASSLQWNTEAFF.

The chain carries TRBV24-1 and TRBJ2-1; 12 bases match TRBD2. The CDR3 runs 16 residues. With 9 bases clipped from V and 4 bases from J, the junction kept 9 bases outside the gene matches. The germline V gene encodes CDR1 KGHDR and CDR2 SFDVKD. In DNA, the CDR3 is TGTGCCACCGAGGCTAGCGGGAGGGCCGGATACAATGAGCAGTTCTTC. Its protein is CATEASGRAGYNEQFF.

The rearrangement links TRBV19 to TRBJ2-5; a possible D gene is TRBD2 (5 bases). V was cut by 7 bases and J by 9 bases, with 15 bases left in between. The CDR3 contains 12 residues. Per the germline V gene, CDR1 is LNHDA and CDR2 is SQIVND (reference sequence). CDR3 nucleotide sequence: TGTGCCAGTACCAGTATCCACGGGGCCCAGTACTTC. Protein product: CASTSIHGAQYF.

The CDR3 nucleotides read TGTGCCAGCAGTTTATCTACTCAAGCGGGAGCGGGTGTTTTCGGTACGCAGTATTTT. Its protein is CASSLSTQAGAGVFGTQYF. The J gene is TRBJ2-3, the V gene TRBV27, with 8 bases matching TRBD2. This CDR3 has 19 residues. J was trimmed by 8 bases and V by 0 bases; bases with no gene match: 19. Per the germline V gene, CDR1 is MNHEY and CDR2 is SMNVEV (reference sequence).

This sequence joins TRBV28 and TRBJ1-2; weak D call: TRBD1 (6 bases). Germline CDR1 and CDR2: MDHEN and SYDVKM. Trimming removed 6 bases at V and 2 bases at J, with 16 bases between. This CDR3 contains 15 residues. The DNA of the CDR3 is TGTGCCAGCAGCCTACCACAGGGTATCAACTATGGCTACACCTTC. Translation gives CASSLPQGINYGYTF.

The DNA of the CDR3 is TGTGCCAGCAGCTTGTTGTCGGGGACAAGATCCTACGAGCAGTACTTC. Amino acid sequence: CASSLLSGTRSYEQYF. This chain uses TRBV5-8 with TRBJ2-7; D might be TRBD1 (6 bases). Germline CDR1 is SGHTS and CDR2 is YDEGEE. V gave up 1 base and J gave up 1 base, with 15 bases separating them. This CDR3 is 16 amino acids long.

The chain carries TRBV7-8 and TRBJ2-7, with 8 positions matching TRBD2. Germline CDR1 reads SGHVS; CDR2 reads FQNEAQ. V was pared by 5 bases and J by 4 bases, with 4 bases of the junction left unmatched. The CDR3 consists of 13 residues. Written as DNA, the CDR3 is TGTGCCAGCAGCCAGCGGGGGCCTTACGAGCAGTACTTC. This gives the protein CASSQRGPYEQYF.

The V gene is TRBV27, the J gene TRBJ2-1; 7 bases line up with TRBD1. This CDR3 is 16 amino acids long. V lost 9 bases to trimming and J lost 2 bases; unmatched junction nucleotides: 13. CDR1 and CDR2 from the germline V gene are MNHEY and SMNVEV (reference sequence). The DNA of the CDR3 is TGTGCCAGTATTAACAGGGGACCTTCGGCCTACAATGAGCAGTTCTTC. It specifies CASINRGPSAYNEQFF.

The CDR3 DNA follows: TGCAGCGTTGGGAAGCGGGGGGACACCGGGGAGCTGTTTTTT. Its protein product is CSVGKRGDTGELFF. V is TRBV29-1 and J is TRBJ2-2, with 9 bases lining up with TRBD2. V was pared by 4 bases and J by 3 bases, with 3 bases of the junction left unmatched. From germline, CDR1 is SQVTM and CDR2 ANQGSEA. This CDR3 has 14 residues.